This entry lists 25 T cell receptor beta chains sequenced from one sample in a study of cytomegalovirus exposure and HLA in healthy donors. Using immunoSEQ multiplex PCR, the repertoire was profiled, and TCRdb retains in-frame clones only, with some absent. The sample includes 180,000 or so clones, around 87% seen only once; the top ten take 1.4%. What was sequenced was PBMCs. The receptor source for this set is a woman aged 30 to 39 in good health and CMV-seronegative.

The rearrangement joins TRBV18 to TRBJ1-5; D uncertain. V was pared by 3 bases and J by 2 bases, with 5 bases between. This CDR3 comprises 13 residues. The germline V gene encodes CDR1 KGHSH and CDR2 LQKENI. CDR3 bases: TGTGCCAGCTCACCTGAGGGCAATCAGCCCCAGCATTTT. It translates to CASSPEGNQPQHF.

The J gene is TRBJ1-6, the V gene TRBV25-1; D perhaps matches TRBD1 (6 bases). Germline assignment: CDR1 MGHDK and CDR2 SYGVNS. The ends were cut back, 3 bases at V and 4 bases at J, with 10 bases in the middle. This CDR3 has 15 residues. For the CDR3, the DNA is TGTGCCAGCAGTGATGAGGACAGTTATAATTCACCCCTCCACTTT. Its protein product is CASSDEDSYNSPLHF. Full variable domain (outside the CDR3, taken from reference TRBV25-1 and TRBJ1-6): EADIYQTPRYLVIGTGKKITLECSQTMGHDKMYWYQQDPGMELHLIHYSYGVNSTEKGDLSSESTVSRIRTEHFPLTLESARPSHTSQYLCASSDEDSYNSPLHFGNGTRLTVT.

This chain connects TRBV11-2 to TRBJ2-3; weak D call: TRBD2 (5 bases). The ends were cut back, 1 base at V and 8 bases at J, with 10 bases in the middle. The CDR3 length is 13 residues. The germline CDR1 and CDR2 sequences are SGHAT and FQNNGV. CDR3 nucleotides: TGTGCCAGCAGCTTAGGGAGCGCGGGTACGCAGTATTTT. Its translation: CASSLGSAGTQYF. Full variable domain (rest looked up from reference TRBV11-2 and TRBJ2-3): EAGVAQSPRYKIIEKRQSVAFWCNPISGHATLYWYQQILGQGPKLLIQFQNNGVVDDSQLPKDRFSAERLKGVDSTLKIQPAKLEDSAVYLCASSLGSAGTQYFGPGTRLTVL.

CDR3 amino acids: CASSQDLQRWQGAYEQYF. As DNA, the CDR3 is TGTGCCAGCAGCCAAGATCTACAGAGGTGGCAGGGTGCCTACGAGCAGTACTTC. The chain is built from TRBV4-2 and TRBJ2-7, with D perhaps matching TRBD1 (5 bases). Germline loops: CDR1 LGHNA, CDR2 YNFKEQ. This CDR3 has 18 residues. The V end lost 0 bases, the J end lost 2 bases, and 20 bases lay between the germline ends.

This clone was observed a single time. The CDR3 here is CASSVPGQDVFRPYNEQFF. In nucleotides, the CDR3 is TGTGCCAGCAGCGTCCCGGGACAGGATGTTTTTAGGCCATACAATGAGCAGTTCTTC. The chain carries TRBV9 and TRBJ2-1; 8 nucleotides match TRBD1. Trimming at V came to 2 bases and at J to 4 bases, leaving 17 bases not matched to a gene. CDR1 is SGDLS, CDR2 YYNGEE, per germline. The CDR3 consists of 19 residues.

V is TRBV25-1 and J is TRBJ1-3, with unresolved D. Trimming cost V 6 bases and J 0 bases, with 6 bases left between them. The CDR3 consists of 13 residues. Germline CDR1 MGHDK, CDR2 SYGVNS. CDR3 bases: TGTGCCAGCAGCACAGCCTCTGGAAACACCATATATTTT. It translates to CASSTASGNTIYF.

The CDR3 DNA follows: TGTGCCACTGGGGAGGCTTCTAACTATGGCTACACCTTC. Encoded protein: CATGEASNYGYTF. The chain employs TRBV15 and TRBJ1-2; D gene uncertain. The V gene lost 9 bases and the J gene lost 0 bases, with 11 bases spanning the gap. The germline V gene encodes CDR1 LNHNV and CDR2 YYDKDF (reference sequence). This CDR3 has 13 residues.

The genes are TRBV6-1 and TRBJ2-3, with no clear D. Germline CDR1 reads MNHNS; CDR2 reads SASEGT. The V end lost 6 bases, the J end lost 6 bases, and 7 bases lay between the germline ends. The length of the CDR3 is 11 residues. DNA for the CDR3: TGTGCCAGCAGCGCCGGGGATACGCAGTATTTT. Amino acids: CASSAGDTQYF.

This sequence joins TRBV27 and TRBJ2-1; D perhaps matches TRBD2 (5 bases). The CDR3 is 13 residues long. Germline loops: CDR1 MNHEY, CDR2 SMNVEV (reference sequence). V lost 3 bases to trimming and J lost 10 bases, with 13 bases between them. DNA of the CDR3: TGTGCCAGCAGTTTCACGGGGAAGCCCGAGCAGTTCTTC. This gives the protein CASSFTGKPEQFF.

The chain links TRBV4-2 to TRBJ1-5, with TRBD1 identical over 7 bases. This CDR3 spans 14 amino acids. Germline V gene sequence: CDR1 LGHNA, CDR2 YNFKEQ. With V trimmed by 4 bases and J by 6 bases, 6 bases remained unmatched. CDR3 protein: CASSPDRVPQPQHF. The DNA of the CDR3 is TGTGCCAGCAGCCCCGACAGGGTCCCTCAGCCCCAGCATTTT.

This chain links TRBV6-1 with TRBJ2-7; TRBD2 aligns across 9 bases. Germline CDR1 and CDR2: MNHNS and SASEGT. V shed 2 bases, J shed 7 bases, and the junction held 24 bases outside the gene matches. The CDR3 sequence is 20 residues long. Here the CDR3 reads CASSEPNSFRQSGLAKEQYF. DNA of the CDR3: TGTGCCAGCAGTGAACCTAACTCTTTTCGACAGTCGGGACTAGCAAAGGAGCAGTACTTC.

The rearrangement links TRBV27 to TRBJ1-6, with no clear D. The CDR3 contains 15 residues. V lost 5 bases, J lost 0 bases, and 8 bases lay in between. The germline CDR1 and CDR2 sequences are MNHEY and SMNVEV (reference sequence). DNA for the CDR3: TGTGCCAGCAGTATTGAGAGCTCCTATAATTCACCCCTCCACTTT. It specifies CASSIESSYNSPLHF.

This CDR3 is CASSSGTGHEKLFF. The CDR3 DNA follows: TGCGCCAGCAGCTCGGGGACAGGGCACGAAAAACTGTTTTTT. This chain connects TRBV5-1 to TRBJ1-4; 9 bases match TRBD1. The V gene end was trimmed by 3 bases and the J gene end by 8 bases; junction bases not matched to a gene: 5. Per germline, CDR1 SGHRS and CDR2 YFSETQ. This CDR3 is built from 14 residues.

The J gene is TRBJ2-3, the V gene TRBV7-2, with 11 bases lining up with TRBD2. Germline V gene sequence: CDR1 SGHTA, CDR2 FQGNSA. The CDR3 totals 17 residues. J was trimmed by 6 bases and V by 4 bases; bases with no gene match: 12. In DNA, the CDR3 is TGTGCCAGCAGCTCCCGACGACTAGCGGGGTTTTCGGATACGCAGTATTTT. It yields the protein CASSSRRLAGFSDTQYF.

The V gene is TRBV6-1, the J gene TRBJ2-7; 9 bases agree with TRBD1. This CDR3 is 15 amino acids long. The junction had 10 bases not matched to a gene; V was cut back by 6 bases and J by 4 bases. Germline V gene sequence: CDR1 MNHNS, CDR2 SASEGT. Here the CDR3 reads CASSRNRGLLYEQYF. CDR3 DNA sequence: TGTGCCAGCAGCAGAAACAGGGGGCTCCTTTACGAGCAGTACTTC.

This chain links TRBV2 with TRBJ1-2; TRBD1 aligns across 7 bases. Trimming at V came to 11 bases and at J to 8 bases, leaving 20 bases not matched to a gene. Germline V gene lookup returns CDR1 SNHLY and CDR2 FYNNEI. The CDR3 extends over 15 amino acids. CDR3 coding DNA: TGTGCCGGTTTTGTTGTGGGACAGCAATCGAAGGGCTACACCTTC. Its translation is CAGFVVGQQSKGYTF.

J is TRBJ2-1 and V is TRBV6-5; D is perhaps TRBD2 (6 bases). Germline V gene sequence: CDR1 MNHEY, CDR2 SVGAGI. V lost 3 bases to trimming and J lost 0 bases, with 9 bases between them. CDR3 length: 15 residues. CDR3 loop: CASSYDGGSYNEQFF. The DNA for the CDR3 is TGTGCCAGCAGTTATGACGGGGGCTCCTACAATGAGCAGTTCTTC.

The genes are TRBV5-4 and TRBJ2-1, with 9 positions matching TRBD2. In germline, CDR1 is SGHNT, CDR2 YYREEE (reference sequence). The CDR3 is made up of 16 amino acids. V trimming: 0 bases; J trimming: 7 bases; junction bases outside the gene matches: 8. The CDR3 coding sequence is TGTGCCAGCAGCTTGGCCGGAGCGGGGGGACGGAATGAGCAGTTCTTC. Amino acid sequence: CASSLAGAGGRNEQFF.

This clone was seen only a few times. V and J are TRBV5-4 and TRBJ2-1, with 9 bases identical to TRBD1. V dropped 2 bases and J dropped 7; count of bases not matched to a gene: 7. This CDR3 region has 15 residues. Germline values: CDR1 SGHNT, CDR2 YYREEE (reference sequence). The CDR3 loop reads CASSFNPTGGNEQFF. CDR3 coding DNA: TGTGCCAGCAGCTTCAACCCGACAGGGGGGAATGAGCAGTTCTTC.

The V gene is TRBV5-4, the J gene TRBJ1-2; TRBD1 aligns across 7 bases. Germline-derived CDR1 and CDR2 are SGHNT and YYREEE (reference sequence). Trimming cost V 2 bases and J 8 bases; bases outside gene matches: 6. The CDR3 length is 13 residues. The CDR3 loop reads CASSFSGGGGYTF. Written as DNA, the CDR3 is TGTGCCAGCAGCTTCTCAGGGGGTGGCGGCTACACCTTC.

V is TRBV14 and J is TRBJ2-7, with 8 bases fitting TRBD2. From germline, CDR1 is SGHDN and CDR2 FVKESK. The CDR3 covers 15 residues. V trimming: 6 bases; J trimming: 5 bases; junction bases outside the gene matches: 12. In DNA form, the CDR3 reads TGTGCCAGCAGGGAGACTAGCGCCACGAGGGACGAGCAGTACTTC. This encodes CASRETSATRDEQYF.

Written as DNA, the CDR3 is TGCAGCGTTGGGGACACATCCTACGAGCAGTACTTC. Protein: CSVGDTSYEQYF. The chain couples TRBV29-1 to TRBJ2-7, with D possibly being TRBD1 (6 bases). Trimming shortened V by 4 bases and J by 1 base, and 8 bases separated the two germline ends. In germline, CDR1 is SQVTM, CDR2 ANQGSEA. The CDR3 runs to 12 residues.

This clone was recorded a few times. V usage is TRBV18 and J usage is TRBJ2-1; D perhaps matches TRBD1 (5 bases). The germline V gene encodes CDR1 KGHSH and CDR2 LQKENI. This CDR3 is 15 amino acids long. Trimming took 2 bases from V and 5 from J, leaving 13 bases between them. Here the CDR3 DNA reads TGTGCCAGCTCACCAGGGGCAGGGAATAACAATGAGCAGTTCTTC. Translating gives CASSPGAGNNNEQFF. The whole variable domain, filled in from reference TRBV18 and TRBJ2-1, reads NAGVMQNPRHLVRRRGQEARLRCSPMKGHSHVYWYRQLPEEGLKFMVYLQKENIIDESGMPKERFSAEFPKEGPSILRIQQVVRGDSAAYFCASSPGAGNNNEQFFGPGTRLTVL.

This chain uses TRBV27 with TRBJ2-7; D gene ambiguous. Between the trimmed V and J ends, which lost 6 bases and 0 bases, there was a span of 15 bases. Germline V CDR1 and CDR2: MNHEY, SMNVEV (reference sequence). The CDR3 loop spans 15 amino acids. CDR3 protein: CASSRKSESSYEQYF. The CDR3 DNA is TGTGCCAGCAGCCGAAAGTCCGAGAGCTCCTACGAGCAGTACTTC.

The genes are TRBV5-1 and TRBJ2-2; possibly TRBD2 for D (6 bases). Germline V gene lookup returns CDR1 SGHRS and CDR2 YFSETQ. The CDR3 runs to 14 residues. V lost 6 bases to trimming and J lost 5 bases, with 14 bases between them. The CDR3 DNA is TGCGCCAGCACGTACACCCGGGGGACCGGGGAGCTGTTTTTT. Translation gives CASTYTRGTGELFF.